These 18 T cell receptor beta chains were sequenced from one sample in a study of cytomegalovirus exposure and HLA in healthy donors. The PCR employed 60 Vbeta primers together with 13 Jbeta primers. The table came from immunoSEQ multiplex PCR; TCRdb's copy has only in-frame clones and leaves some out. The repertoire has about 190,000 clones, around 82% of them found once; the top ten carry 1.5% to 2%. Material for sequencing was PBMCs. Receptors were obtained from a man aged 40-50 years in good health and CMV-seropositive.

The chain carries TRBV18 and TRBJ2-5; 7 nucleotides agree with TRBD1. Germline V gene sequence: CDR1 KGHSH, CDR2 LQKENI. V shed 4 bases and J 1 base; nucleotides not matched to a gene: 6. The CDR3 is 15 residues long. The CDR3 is CASSLYRDSQETQYF. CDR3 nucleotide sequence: TGTGCCAGCTCACTATACCGGGACAGCCAAGAGACCCAGTACTTC.

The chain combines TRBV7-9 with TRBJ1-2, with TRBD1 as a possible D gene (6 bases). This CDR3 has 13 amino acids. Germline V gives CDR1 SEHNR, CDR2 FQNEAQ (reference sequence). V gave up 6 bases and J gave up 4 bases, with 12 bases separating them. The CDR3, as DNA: TGTGCCAGCAGTAGACAGGTGGGCTATGGCTACACCTTC. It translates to CASSRQVGYGYTF.

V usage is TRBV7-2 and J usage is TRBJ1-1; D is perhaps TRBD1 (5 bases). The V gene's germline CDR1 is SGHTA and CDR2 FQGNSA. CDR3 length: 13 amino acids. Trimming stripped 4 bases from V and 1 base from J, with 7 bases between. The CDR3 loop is CASSSGRNTEAFF. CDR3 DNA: TGTGCCAGCAGCTCAGGGCGGAACACTGAAGCTTTCTTT.

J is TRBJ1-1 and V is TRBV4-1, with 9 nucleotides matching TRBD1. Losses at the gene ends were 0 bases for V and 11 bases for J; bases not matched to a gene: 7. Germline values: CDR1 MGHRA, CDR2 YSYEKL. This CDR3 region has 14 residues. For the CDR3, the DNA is TGCGCCAGCAGCCAAGATACCGGGACAGGGAACGCTTTCTTT. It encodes CASSQDTGTGNAFF.

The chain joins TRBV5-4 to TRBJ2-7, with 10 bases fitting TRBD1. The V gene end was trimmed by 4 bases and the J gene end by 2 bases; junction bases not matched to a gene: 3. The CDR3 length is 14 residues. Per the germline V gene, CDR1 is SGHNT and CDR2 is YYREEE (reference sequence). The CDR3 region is CASSQGQGPYEQYF. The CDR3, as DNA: TGTGCCAGCAGCCAGGGACAGGGGCCCTACGAGCAGTACTTC.

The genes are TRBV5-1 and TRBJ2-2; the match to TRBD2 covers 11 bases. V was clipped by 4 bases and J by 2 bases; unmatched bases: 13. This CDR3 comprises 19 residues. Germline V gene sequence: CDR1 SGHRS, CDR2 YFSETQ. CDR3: CASSPTSGIKPPNTGELFF. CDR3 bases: TGCGCCAGCAGCCCGACTAGCGGGATTAAACCGCCTAACACCGGGGAGCTGTTTTTT.

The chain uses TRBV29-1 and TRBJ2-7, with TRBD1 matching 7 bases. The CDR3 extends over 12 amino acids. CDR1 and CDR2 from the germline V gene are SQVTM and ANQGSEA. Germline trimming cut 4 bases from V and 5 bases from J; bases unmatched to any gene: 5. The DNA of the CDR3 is TGCAGCGTTGGGTGGGACAGCCACGAGCAGTACTTC. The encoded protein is CSVGWDSHEQYF.

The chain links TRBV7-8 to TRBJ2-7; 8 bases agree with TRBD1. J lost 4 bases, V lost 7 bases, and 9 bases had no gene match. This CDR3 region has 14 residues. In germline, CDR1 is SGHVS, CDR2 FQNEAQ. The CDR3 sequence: CASKVDRVGYEQYF. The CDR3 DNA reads TGTGCCAGCAAAGTGGACAGGGTCGGATACGAGCAGTACTTC.

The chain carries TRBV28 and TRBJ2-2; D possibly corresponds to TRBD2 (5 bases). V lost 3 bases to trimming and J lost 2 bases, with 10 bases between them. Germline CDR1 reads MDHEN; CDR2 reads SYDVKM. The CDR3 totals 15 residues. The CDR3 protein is CASSFRTGNTGELFF. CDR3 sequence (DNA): TGTGCCAGCAGTTTCCGGACGGGAAACACCGGGGAGCTGTTTTTT.

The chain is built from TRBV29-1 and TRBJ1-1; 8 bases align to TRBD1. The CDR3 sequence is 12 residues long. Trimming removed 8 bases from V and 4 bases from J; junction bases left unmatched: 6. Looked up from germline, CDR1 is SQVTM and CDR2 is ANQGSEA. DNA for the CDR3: TGCAGCACCGGACAGGGTCCCACTGAAGCTTTCTTT. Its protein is CSTGQGPTEAFF.

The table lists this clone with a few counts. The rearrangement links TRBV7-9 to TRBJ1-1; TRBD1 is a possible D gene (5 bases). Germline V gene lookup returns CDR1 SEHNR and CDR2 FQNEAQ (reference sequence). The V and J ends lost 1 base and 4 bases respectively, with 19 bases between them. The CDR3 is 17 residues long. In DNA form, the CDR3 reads TGTGCCAGCAGCTTAGGGGTCCCAGGGTGGTTGGGCACTGAAGCTTTCTTT. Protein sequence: CASSLGVPGWLGTEAFF.

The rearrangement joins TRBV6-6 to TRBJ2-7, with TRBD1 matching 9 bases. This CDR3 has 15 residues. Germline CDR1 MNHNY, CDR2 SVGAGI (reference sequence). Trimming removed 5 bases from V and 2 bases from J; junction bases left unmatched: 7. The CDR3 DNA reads TGTGCCAGCAGTAGAACCCGGGACAGGGCCTACGAGCAGTACTTC. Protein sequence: CASSRTRDRAYEQYF.

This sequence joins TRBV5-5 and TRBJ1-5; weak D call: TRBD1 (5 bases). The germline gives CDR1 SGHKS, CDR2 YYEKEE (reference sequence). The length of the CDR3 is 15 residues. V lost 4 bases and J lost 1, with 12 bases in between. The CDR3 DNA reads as TGTGCCAGCAGCCAGCCAGGGAAGAGCAATCAGCCCCAGCATTTT. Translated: CASSQPGKSNQPQHF. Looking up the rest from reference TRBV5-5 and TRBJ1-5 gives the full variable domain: DAGVTQSPTHLIKTRGQQVTLRCSPISGHKSVSWYQQVLGQGPQFIFQYYEKEERGRGNFPDRFSARQFPNYSSELNVNALLLGDSALYLCASSQPGKSNQPQHFGDGTRLSIL.

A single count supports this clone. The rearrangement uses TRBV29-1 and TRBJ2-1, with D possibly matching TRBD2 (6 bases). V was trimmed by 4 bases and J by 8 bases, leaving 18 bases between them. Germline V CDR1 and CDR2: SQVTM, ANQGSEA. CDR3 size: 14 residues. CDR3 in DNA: TGCAGCGTTGGTGGCGGAGGGAATTTGTATGAGCAGTTCTTC. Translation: CSVGGGGNLYEQFF.

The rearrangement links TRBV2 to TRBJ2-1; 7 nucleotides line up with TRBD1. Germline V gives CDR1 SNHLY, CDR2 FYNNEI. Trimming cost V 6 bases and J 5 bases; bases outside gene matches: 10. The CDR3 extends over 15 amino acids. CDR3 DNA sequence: TGTGCCAGCAGAATTGACAGGGCCTTTAACAATGAGCAGTTCTTC. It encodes CASRIDRAFNNEQFF.

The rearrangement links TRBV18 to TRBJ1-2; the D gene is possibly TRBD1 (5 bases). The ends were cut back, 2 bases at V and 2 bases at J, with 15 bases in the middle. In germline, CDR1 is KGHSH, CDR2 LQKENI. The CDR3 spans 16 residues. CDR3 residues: CASSPVRAGMNYGYTF. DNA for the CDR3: TGTGCCAGCTCACCAGTAAGGGCAGGGATGAACTATGGCTACACCTTC. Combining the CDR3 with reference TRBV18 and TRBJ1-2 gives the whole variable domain NAGVMQNPRHLVRRRGQEARLRCSPMKGHSHVYWYRQLPEEGLKFMVYLQKENIIDESGMPKERFSAEFPKEGPSILRIQQVVRGDSAAYFCASSPVRAGMNYGYTFGSGTRLTVV.

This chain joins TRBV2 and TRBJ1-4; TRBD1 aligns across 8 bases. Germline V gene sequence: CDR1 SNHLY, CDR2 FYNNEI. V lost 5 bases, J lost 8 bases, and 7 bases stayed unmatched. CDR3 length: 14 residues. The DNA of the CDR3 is TGTGCCAGCAGTCGGACAGGGACATACGAAAAACTGTTTTTT. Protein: CASSRTGTYEKLFF.

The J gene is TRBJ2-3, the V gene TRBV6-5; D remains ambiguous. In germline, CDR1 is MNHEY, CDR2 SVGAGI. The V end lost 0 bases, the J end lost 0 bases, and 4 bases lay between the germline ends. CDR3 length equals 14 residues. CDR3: CASSYSASTDTQYF. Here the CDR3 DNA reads TGTGCCAGCAGTTACTCGGCCAGCACAGATACGCAGTATTTT.